This is a list of T cell receptor beta chains from one sample in a study of shared clonotypes between healthy human individuals. The assay was immunoSEQ multiplex PCR, and TCRdb's table has in-frame clones only and misses some. The sample lists some 2.1 million clones; roughly 94% were seen once. Sequencing was performed on naive CD8+ T cells sorted from blood. The receptors were gathered from a man between 18 and 35 years old in good health. CDR3s include the opening cysteine and the closing phenylalanine or tryptophan. D genes are given only for firm matches. Clone size is shown for a subset of rows, as once, few, many or a class of expanded clone.

d_gene	j_gene	abundance	v_gene	CDR3aa
TRBD1	TRBJ1-5	-	TRBV27	CASRRQGDNQPQHF
TRBD2	TRBJ2-1	-	TRBV7-9	CASSLPTSGVVEQFF
-	TRBJ1-6	-	TRBV11-2	CASSLVSYNSPLHF
-	TRBJ1-6	-	TRBV28	CASSSGQMGPLHF
TRBD2	TRBJ2-3	-	TRBV6-1	CASSVRGGQDTQYF
-	TRBJ2-1	-	TRBV29-1	CSTPTGGEQFF
TRBD2	TRBJ2-4	-	TRBV7-2	CASSLQGMREGIAKNIQYF
TRBD2	TRBJ2-1	-	TRBV7-2	CATGTINNEQFF
-	TRBJ2-2	-	TRBV7-6	CASSSAGVRVTGELFF
TRBD2	TRBJ2-7	-	TRBV27	CASHLAGDSNEQYF
-	TRBJ2-6	-	TRBV7-9	CASSEAGANVLTF
TRBD2	TRBJ2-7	-	TRBV10-1	CASSETSGNRYEQYF
-	TRBJ2-7	-	TRBV11-2	CASGFDYEQYF
TRBD2	TRBJ2-5	-	TRBV10-3	CAISDPGLFQETQYF
TRBD1	TRBJ2-7	-	TRBV7-9	CASSSRDRGPLEEQYF
TRBD1	TRBJ2-7	-	TRBV19	CASNPGTGVYEQYF
TRBD1	TRBJ2-7	once	TRBV27	CASSASRGQVWYEQYF
-	TRBJ2-1	-	TRBV4-3	CASSQGRLSLPYNEQFF
-	TRBJ1-1	-	TRBV30	CAWSVEGTEAFF
-	TRBJ1-3	-	TRBV29-1	CSVEERGNTGNTIYF
-	TRBJ2-7	-	TRBV9	CASSVGAGAAYEQYF
TRBD2	TRBJ2-2	-	TRBV7-8	CASSLVPGLAGVTGELFF
TRBD2	TRBJ2-7	-	TRBV4-1	CASSQHGTSGGYYEQYF
-	TRBJ2-2	few	TRBV19	CATTSATDGELFF
-	TRBJ1-4	-	TRBV27	CASSLRGEGLAEKLFF
TRBD1	TRBJ1-2	-	TRBV19	CASSHGQGGDYGYTF
-	TRBJ1-5	-	TRBV19	CASSILPGAHQPQHF
TRBD1	TRBJ2-7	-	TRBV6-5	CASSLGQGAYEQYF
-	TRBJ2-1	-	TRBV7-9	CASSLPGNEQFF
TRBD1	TRBJ2-7	-	TRBV7-9	CASSGYGDRSSYEQYF
-	TRBJ1-6	-	TRBV28	CASSFSYNSPLHF
TRBD1	TRBJ1-5	-	TRBV7-8	CASSLGTGSNQPQHF
TRBD1	TRBJ1-5	few	TRBV6-5	CASGHRGSNQPQHF
TRBD1	TRBJ2-7	once	TRBV2	CASSETGTASYEQYF
-	TRBJ2-6	-	TRBV11-2	CASSSRTAPSGANVLTF
-	TRBJ1-1	-	TRBV5-6	CASSFEAQGIGTEAFF
TRBD2	TRBJ2-7	once	TRBV27	CASRLAGTYEQYF
TRBD2	TRBJ2-1	-	TRBV7-8	CASSFLTGGNEQFF
-	TRBJ1-1	-	TRBV7-9	CASGDTLNTEAFF
-	TRBJ1-4	-	TRBV30	CAWSWLVNEKLFF
TRBD1	TRBJ1-6	once	TRBV11-2	CASSLVGPGGLSPLHF
-	TRBJ1-2	-	TRBV29-1	CSVHRETGSYGYTF
TRBD2	TRBJ2-1	-	TRBV27	CASSLATSGSSYNEQFF
-	TRBJ2-7	-	TRBV7-8	CASSSRTAYEQYF
-	TRBJ2-7	-	TRBV30	CAWSALAWSYEQYF
-	TRBJ2-3	-	TRBV10-3	CAALRDIGTDTQYF
-	TRBJ2-1	-	TRBV25-1	CASSPLDYNEQFF
-	TRBJ1-5	-	TRBV9	CASSDGNNQPQHF
-	TRBJ2-3	-	TRBV2	CAAVADTQYF
TRBD1	TRBJ1-2	once	TRBV7-9	CASSLVGTGVGYTF